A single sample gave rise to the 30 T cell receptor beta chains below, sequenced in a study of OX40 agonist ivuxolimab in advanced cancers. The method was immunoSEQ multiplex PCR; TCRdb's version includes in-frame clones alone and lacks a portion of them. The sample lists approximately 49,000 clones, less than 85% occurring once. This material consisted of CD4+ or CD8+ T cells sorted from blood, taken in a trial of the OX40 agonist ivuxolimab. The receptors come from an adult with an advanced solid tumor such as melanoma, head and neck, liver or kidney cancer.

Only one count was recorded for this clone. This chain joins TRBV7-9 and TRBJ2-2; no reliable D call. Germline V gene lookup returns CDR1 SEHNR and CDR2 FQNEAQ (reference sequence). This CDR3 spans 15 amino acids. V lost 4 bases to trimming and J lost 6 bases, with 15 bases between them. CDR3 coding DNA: TGTGCCAGCAGCTGGATATCCGAGCTCGCCGGGGAGCTGTTTTTT. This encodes CASSWISELAGELFF.

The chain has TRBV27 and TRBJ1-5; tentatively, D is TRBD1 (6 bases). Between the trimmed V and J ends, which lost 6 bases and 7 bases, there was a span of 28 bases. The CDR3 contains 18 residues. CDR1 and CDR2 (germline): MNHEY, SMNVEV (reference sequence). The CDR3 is CASRKLVDGSGGDQPQHF. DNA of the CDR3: TGTGCCAGCAGGAAACTAGTTGACGGGTCGGGGGGCGACCAGCCCCAGCATTTT.

CDR3 protein: CASSLGRISNQPQHF. For the CDR3, the DNA is TGTGCCAGCAGCTTGGGACGGATTAGCAATCAGCCCCAGCATTTT. The rearrangement uses TRBV5-5 and TRBJ1-5; D remains ambiguous. Germline assignment: CDR1 SGHKS and CDR2 YYEKEE (reference sequence). V was cut by 0 bases and J by 0 bases, with 7 bases left in between. The CDR3 totals 15 residues.

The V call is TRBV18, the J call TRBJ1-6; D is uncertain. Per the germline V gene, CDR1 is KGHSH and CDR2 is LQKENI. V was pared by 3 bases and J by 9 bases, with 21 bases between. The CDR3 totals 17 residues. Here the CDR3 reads CASSPDTDPSIISPLHF. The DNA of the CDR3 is TGTGCCAGCTCACCTGACACGGATCCCTCCATAATTTCACCCCTCCACTTT.

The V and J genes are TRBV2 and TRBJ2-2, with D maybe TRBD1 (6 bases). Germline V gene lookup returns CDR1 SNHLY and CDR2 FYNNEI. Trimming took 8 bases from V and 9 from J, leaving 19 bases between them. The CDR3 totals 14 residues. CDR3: CASRTVHVVRELFF. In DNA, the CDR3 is TGTGCCAGCCGGACAGTGCACGTCGTCCGGGAGCTGTTTTTT.

The CDR3 nucleotides read TGTGCCAGCAGTTCCGGGACTAGGCGTCTCACCGGGGAGCTGTTTTTT. It encodes CASSSGTRRLTGELFF. V usage is TRBV7-6 and J usage is TRBJ2-2; 8 bases line up with TRBD2. Germline loops: CDR1 SGHVS, CDR2 FNYEAQ. The J segment lost 4 bases and the V segment lost 6 bases, leaving 10 bases of the junction unmatched. The CDR3 contains 16 residues.

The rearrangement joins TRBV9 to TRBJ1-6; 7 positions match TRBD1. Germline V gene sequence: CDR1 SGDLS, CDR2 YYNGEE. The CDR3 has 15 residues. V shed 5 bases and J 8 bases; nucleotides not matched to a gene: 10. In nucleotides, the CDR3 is TGTGCCAGCAGTACTGGACAGGCGACCTATTCACCCCTCCACTTT. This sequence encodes CASSTGQATYSPLHF.

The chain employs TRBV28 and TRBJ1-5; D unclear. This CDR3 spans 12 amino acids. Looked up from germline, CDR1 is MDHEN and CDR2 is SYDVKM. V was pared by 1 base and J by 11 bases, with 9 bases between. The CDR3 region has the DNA TGTGCCAGCAGTTTATTGCTGCGGGCCCAGCATTTT. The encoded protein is CASSLLLRAQHF.

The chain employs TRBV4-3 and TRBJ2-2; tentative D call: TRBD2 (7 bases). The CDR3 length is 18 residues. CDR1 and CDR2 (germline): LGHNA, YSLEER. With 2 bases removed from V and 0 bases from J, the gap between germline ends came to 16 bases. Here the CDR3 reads CASSQYHAGASNTGELFF. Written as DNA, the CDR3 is TGCGCCAGCAGCCAATACCACGCGGGGGCCTCGAACACCGGGGAGCTGTTTTTT.

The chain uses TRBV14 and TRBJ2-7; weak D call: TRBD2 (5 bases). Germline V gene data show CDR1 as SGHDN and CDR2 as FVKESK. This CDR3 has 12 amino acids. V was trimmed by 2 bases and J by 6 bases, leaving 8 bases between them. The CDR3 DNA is TGTGCCAGCAGCCAACCGGGATTCGAGCAGTACTTC. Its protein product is CASSQPGFEQYF.

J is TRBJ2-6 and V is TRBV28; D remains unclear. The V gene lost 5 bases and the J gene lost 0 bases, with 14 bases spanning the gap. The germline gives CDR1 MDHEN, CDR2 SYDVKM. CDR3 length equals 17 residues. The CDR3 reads CASSHRKGGSGANVLTF. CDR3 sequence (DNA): TGTGCCAGCAGTCACCGTAAGGGCGGCTCTGGGGCCAACGTCCTGACTTTC.

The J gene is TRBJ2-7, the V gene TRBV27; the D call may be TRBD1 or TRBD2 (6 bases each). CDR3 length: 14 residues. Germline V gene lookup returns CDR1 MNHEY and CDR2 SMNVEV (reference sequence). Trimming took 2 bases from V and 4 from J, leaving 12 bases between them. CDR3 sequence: CASSLTWGAYEQYF. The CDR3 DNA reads TGTGCCAGCAGTTTAACGTGGGGGGCTTACGAGCAGTACTTC.

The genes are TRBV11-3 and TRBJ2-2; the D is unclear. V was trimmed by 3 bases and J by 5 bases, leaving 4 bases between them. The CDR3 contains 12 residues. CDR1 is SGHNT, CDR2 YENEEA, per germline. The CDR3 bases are TGTGCCAGCAGCTTCAGTACCGGGGAGCTGTTTTTT. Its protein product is CASSFSTGELFF.

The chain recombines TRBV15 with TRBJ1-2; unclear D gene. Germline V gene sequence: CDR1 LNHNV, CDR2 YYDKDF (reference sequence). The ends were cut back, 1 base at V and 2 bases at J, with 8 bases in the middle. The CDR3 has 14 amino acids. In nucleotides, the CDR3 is TGTGCCACCAGCAGAGCTGGCCAGAACTATGGCTACACCTTC. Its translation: CATSRAGQNYGYTF.

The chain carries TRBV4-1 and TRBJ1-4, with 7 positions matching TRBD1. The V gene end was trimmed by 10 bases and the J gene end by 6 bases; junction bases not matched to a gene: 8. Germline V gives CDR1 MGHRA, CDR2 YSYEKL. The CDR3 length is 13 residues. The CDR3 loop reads CATQQGGDEKLFF. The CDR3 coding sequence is TGCGCCACCCAGCAGGGGGGGGATGAAAAACTGTTTTTT.

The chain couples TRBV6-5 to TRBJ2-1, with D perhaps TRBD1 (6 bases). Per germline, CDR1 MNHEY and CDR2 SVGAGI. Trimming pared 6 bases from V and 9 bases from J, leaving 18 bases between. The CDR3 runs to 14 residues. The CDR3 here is CASREDRNSIEQFF. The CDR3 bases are TGTGCCAGCAGAGAGGACAGAAACTCAATTGAGCAGTTCTTC.

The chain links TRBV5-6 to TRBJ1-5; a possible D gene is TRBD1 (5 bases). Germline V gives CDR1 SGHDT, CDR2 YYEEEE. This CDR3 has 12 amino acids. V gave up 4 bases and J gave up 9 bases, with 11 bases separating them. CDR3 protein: CASSRDSGPQHF. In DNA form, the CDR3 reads TGTGCCAGCAGCCGCGACAGCGGGCCCCAGCATTTT. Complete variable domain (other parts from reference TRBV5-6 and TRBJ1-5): DAGVTQSPTHLIKTRGQQVTLRCSPKSGHDTVSWYQQALGQGPQFIFQYYEEEERQRGNFPDRFSGHQFPNYSSELNVNALLLGDSALYLCASSRDSGPQHFGDGTRLSIL.

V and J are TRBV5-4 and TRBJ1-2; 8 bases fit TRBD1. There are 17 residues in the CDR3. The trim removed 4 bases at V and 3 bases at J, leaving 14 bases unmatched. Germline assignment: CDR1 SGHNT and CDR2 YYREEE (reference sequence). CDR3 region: CASSAIGQGEGHYGYTF. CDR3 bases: TGTGCCAGCAGCGCCATCGGACAGGGAGAGGGGCACTATGGCTACACCTTC.

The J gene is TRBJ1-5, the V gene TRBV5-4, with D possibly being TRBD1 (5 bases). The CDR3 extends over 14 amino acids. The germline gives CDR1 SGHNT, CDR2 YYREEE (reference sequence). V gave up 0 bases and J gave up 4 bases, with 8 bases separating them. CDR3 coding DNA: TGTGCCAGCAGCTTGGAGGGACGAAATCAGCCCCAGCATTTT. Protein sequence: CASSLEGRNQPQHF.

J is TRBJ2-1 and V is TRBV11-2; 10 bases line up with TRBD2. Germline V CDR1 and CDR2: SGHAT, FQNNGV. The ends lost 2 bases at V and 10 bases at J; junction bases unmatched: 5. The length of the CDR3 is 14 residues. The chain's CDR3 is CASSLTSGTGEQFF. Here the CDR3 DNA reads TGTGCCAGCAGCTTAACTAGCGGGACAGGCGAGCAGTTCTTC.

The CDR3 nucleotides read TGTGCCAGCAGCCTGACAGGGGAAAAAGGTGAAGCTTTCTTT. Translating gives CASSLTGEKGEAFF. This chain uses TRBV7-6 with TRBJ1-1, with TRBD1 matching over 8 bases. This CDR3 region has 14 residues. Germline values: CDR1 SGHVS, CDR2 FNYEAQ. V trimming: 5 bases; J trimming: 7 bases; junction bases outside the gene matches: 9.

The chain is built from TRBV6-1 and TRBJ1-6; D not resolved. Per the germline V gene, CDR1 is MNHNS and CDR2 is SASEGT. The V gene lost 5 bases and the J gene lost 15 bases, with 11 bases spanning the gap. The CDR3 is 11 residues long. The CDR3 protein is CASSYSQVLHF. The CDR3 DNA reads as TGTGCCAGCAGTTACAGTCAAGTCCTCCACTTT.

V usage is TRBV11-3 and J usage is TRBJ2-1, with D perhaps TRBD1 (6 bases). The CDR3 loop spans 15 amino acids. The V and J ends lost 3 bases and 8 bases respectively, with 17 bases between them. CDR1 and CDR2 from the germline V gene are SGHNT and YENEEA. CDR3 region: CASSLTGSLGDEQFF. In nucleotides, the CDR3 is TGTGCCAGCAGCTTGACAGGTAGCCTAGGGGATGAGCAGTTCTTC.

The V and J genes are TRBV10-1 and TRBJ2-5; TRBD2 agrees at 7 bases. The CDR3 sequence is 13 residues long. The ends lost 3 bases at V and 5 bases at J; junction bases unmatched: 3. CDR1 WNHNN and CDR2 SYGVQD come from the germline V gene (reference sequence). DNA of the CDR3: TGCGCCAGCAGTGATGCGGGGGAGGAGACCCAGTACTTC. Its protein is CASSDAGEETQYF.

The CDR3: CASSYDRASNTGELFF. In DNA, the CDR3 is TGTGCCAGCAGTTACGACAGGGCTTCGAACACCGGGGAGCTGTTTTTT. V and J are TRBV6-5 and TRBJ2-2; 7 bases map to TRBD1. The V gene end was trimmed by 2 bases and the J gene end by 0 bases; junction bases not matched to a gene: 3. Germline V lookup: CDR1 MNHEY, CDR2 SVGAGI. This CDR3 comprises 16 residues.

CDR3 protein: CASSPRDPAYNEQFF. Written as DNA, the CDR3 is TGTGCCAGCAGCCCCCGGGACCCAGCCTACAATGAGCAGTTCTTC. The chain links TRBV9 to TRBJ2-1; D possibly matches TRBD1 or TRBD2 (5 bases each). This CDR3 is 15 amino acids long. Germline-derived CDR1 and CDR2 are SGDLS and YYNGEE. V was pared by 4 bases and J by 2 bases, with 13 bases between.

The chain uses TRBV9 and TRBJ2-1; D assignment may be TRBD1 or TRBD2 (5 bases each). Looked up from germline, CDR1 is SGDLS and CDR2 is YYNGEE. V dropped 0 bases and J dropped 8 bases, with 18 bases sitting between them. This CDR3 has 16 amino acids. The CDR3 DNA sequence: TGTGCCAGCAGCGTAGGTTCGGGGACCCCTCCCTATGAGCAGTTCTTC. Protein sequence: CASSVGSGTPPYEQFF. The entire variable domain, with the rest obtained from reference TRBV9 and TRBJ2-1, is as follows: DSGVTQTPKHLITATGQRVTLRCSPRSGDLSVYWYQQSLDQGLQFLIQYYNGEERAKGNILERFSAQQFPDLHSELNLSSLELGDSALYFCASSVGSGTPPYEQFFGPGTRLTVL.

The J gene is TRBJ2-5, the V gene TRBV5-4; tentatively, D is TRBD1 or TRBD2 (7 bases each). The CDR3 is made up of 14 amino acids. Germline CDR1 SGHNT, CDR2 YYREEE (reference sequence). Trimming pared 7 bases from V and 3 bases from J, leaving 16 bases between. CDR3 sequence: CASGEGAEEETQYF. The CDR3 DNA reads TGTGCCAGCGGGGAGGGGGCTGAGGAAGAGACCCAGTACTTC.

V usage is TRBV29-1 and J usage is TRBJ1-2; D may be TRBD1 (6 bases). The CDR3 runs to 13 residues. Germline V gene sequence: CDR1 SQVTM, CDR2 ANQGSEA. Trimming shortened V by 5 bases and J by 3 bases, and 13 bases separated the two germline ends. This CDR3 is CSVYRVQDYGYTF. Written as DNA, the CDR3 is TGCAGCGTTTACAGGGTTCAAGACTATGGCTACACCTTC.

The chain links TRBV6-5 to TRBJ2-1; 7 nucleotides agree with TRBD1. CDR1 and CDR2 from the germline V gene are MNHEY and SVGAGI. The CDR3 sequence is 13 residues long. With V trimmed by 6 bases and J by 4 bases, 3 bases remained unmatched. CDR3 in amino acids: CASSQTGYNEQFF. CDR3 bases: TGTGCCAGCAGCCAGACAGGGTACAATGAGCAGTTCTTC.